This note documents a single T cell receptor (beta chain) sequence. This entry is derived from a study of blood T cell repertoires in COVID-19. At the level of the study: PBMCs, B-cell-depleted T cells, or T cells were the source of the cDNA or gDNA that made up the material.

Original analysis: Amplification with reference gene primers provided the estimates of nucleated cell counts. Measured with immunoSEQ multiplex PCR; TCRdb has only the in-frame clones, and not every one. V and J calls and clone size are copied from that table; D and trimming were computed from the DNA. The table has 150,000 to 190,000 clones, 70% to 90% seen once. The TCR sequence derives from a woman aged 70-85 years with acute or convalescent COVID-19. Sequenced: peripheral blood.

The chain's CDR3 is CASSLEQGRETQYF. Here the CDR3 DNA reads TGTGCCAGCAGCTTAGAACAGGGTCGGGAGACCCAGTACTTC. The chain employs TRBV7-2 and TRBJ2-5; tentative D call: TRBD1 (6 bases). The CDR3 consists of 14 residues. Germline CDR1 is SGHTA and CDR2 is FQGNSA. V lost 1 base, J lost 5 bases, and 11 bases lay in between.